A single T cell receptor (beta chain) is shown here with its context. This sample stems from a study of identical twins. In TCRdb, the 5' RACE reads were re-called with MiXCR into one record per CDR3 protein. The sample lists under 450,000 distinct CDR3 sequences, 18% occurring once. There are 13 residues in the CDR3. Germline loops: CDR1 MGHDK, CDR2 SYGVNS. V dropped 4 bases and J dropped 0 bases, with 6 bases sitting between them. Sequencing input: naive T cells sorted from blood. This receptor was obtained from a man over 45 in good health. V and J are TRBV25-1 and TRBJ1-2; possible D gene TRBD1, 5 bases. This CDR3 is CASSGQSNYGYTF. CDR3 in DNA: TGTGCCAGCAGTGGACAGTCTAACTATGGCTACACCTTC.